Listed here are 27 T cell receptor beta chains from one sample, sequenced in a study of spatial heterogeneity in lung cancer. The time point was: sample taken at primary tumor resection. From the 5' RACE reads, TCRdb called clonotypes with MiXCR, one entry per CDR3 protein. The data contain 48,000 or so distinct CDR3 sequences, approximately 5.3% of them seen just once; the ten biggest clones take up over 8.5%. The specimen was PBMCs, collected at surgery. Receptors originate from a male donor with early-stage non-small cell lung cancer.

This clonotype has a count of ten or more. The chain combines TRBV9 with TRBJ2-3, with 10 bases aligning to TRBD2. Germline assignment: CDR1 SGDLS and CDR2 YYNGEE. With V trimmed by 0 bases and J by 3 bases, 7 bases remained unmatched. The CDR3 is made up of 17 amino acids. CDR3 loop: CASSVVGAGGQTDTQYF. The CDR3 nucleotides read TGTGCCAGCAGCGTAGTTGGAGCGGGAGGGCAGACAGATACGCAGTATTTT.

This clonotype showed up many times. J is TRBJ2-7 and V is TRBV6-6, with D perhaps being TRBD1 or TRBD2 (5 bases each). There are 14 residues in the CDR3. The germline V and J ends were trimmed by 5 bases and 2 bases, with 13 bases remaining between them. Germline loops: CDR1 MNHNY, CDR2 SVGAGI (reference sequence). The CDR3 sequence is CASSHRDVTYEQYF. DNA for the CDR3: TGTGCCAGCAGTCACCGGGACGTAACCTACGAGCAGTACTTC.

This clonotype was seen ten or more times. V usage is TRBV7-8 and J usage is TRBJ1-1; 8 nucleotides match TRBD1. Germline V CDR1 and CDR2: SGHVS, FQNEAQ. J gave up 4 bases and V 1 base, and 5 bases lay outside the gene matches. This CDR3 region has 15 residues. CDR3 coding DNA: TGTGCCAGCAGCTTAGTGGGACAGGCTCGCACTGAAGCTTTCTTT. Protein sequence: CASSLVGQARTEAFF.

This clonotype was counted ten times or more. The chain employs TRBV12-3 or TRBV12-4 and TRBJ2-7, with TRBD2 as a possible D gene (5 bases). With 3 bases removed from V and 3 bases from J, the gap between germline ends came to 24 bases. CDR3 length equals 18 residues. The CDR3, as DNA: TGTGCCAGCAGTTTTTATCCCCCTGACGAGGGAAGGTTCTACGAGCAGTACTTC. As protein: CASSFYPPDEGRFYEQYF.

This clonotype was detected ten times or more. The V and J genes are TRBV9 and TRBJ2-1; D remains ambiguous. The CDR3 extends over 12 amino acids. Trimming removed 3 bases at V and 10 bases at J, with 11 bases between. Germline CDR1 reads SGDLS; CDR2 reads YYNGEE. CDR3 coding DNA: TGTGCCAGCAGCGCCGGAATAGGGGAGCAGTTCTTC. It encodes CASSAGIGEQFF.

The table lists this clonotype with many counts. V gene TRBV3-1 combines with J gene TRBJ2-2; possible D gene TRBD2, 5 bases. The CDR3 length is 17 residues. V lost 0 bases, J lost 3 bases, and 14 bases lay in between. Per the germline V gene, CDR1 is LGHDT and CDR2 is YNNKEL (reference sequence). In nucleotides, the CDR3 is TGTGCCAGCAGCCAAGATCCACCGGGGTCCGACACCGGGGAGCTGTTTTTT. It codes for CASSQDPPGSDTGELFF.

At least ten counts were recorded for this clonotype. The V call is TRBV7-8, the J call TRBJ2-7; D is undetermined. Germline V CDR1 and CDR2: SGHVS, FQNEAQ. There are 16 residues in the CDR3. The ends were cut back, 3 bases at V and 2 bases at J, with 17 bases in the middle. The CDR3 region has the DNA TGTGCCAGCAGCTTCCTCTCGGGTGATACCCCCTACGAGCAGTACTTC. As protein: CASSFLSGDTPYEQYF.

In its sample, this clonotype was seen many times. The rearrangement links TRBV5-1 to TRBJ1-5; TRBD1 matches at 7 bases. This CDR3 has 15 residues. Germline-derived CDR1 and CDR2 are SGHRS and YFSETQ. The trim removed 4 bases at V and 3 bases at J, leaving 7 bases unmatched. The DNA of the CDR3 is TGCGCCAGCAGCCCCCAGGGGGGGACCAATCAGCCCCAGCATTTT. Residues: CASSPQGGTNQPQHF.

The sample holds a few counts of this clonotype. This sequence joins TRBV3-1 and TRBJ1-1; D not resolved. The germline CDR1 and CDR2 sequences are LGHDT and YNNKEL (reference sequence). V lost 2 bases to trimming and J lost 3 bases, with 10 bases between them. The length of the CDR3 is 14 residues. This CDR3 reads CASSQLIRDTEAFF. The CDR3 nucleotides are TGTGCCAGCAGCCAACTTATTCGGGACACTGAAGCTTTCTTT.

This clonotype came up many times. V usage is TRBV7-8 and J usage is TRBJ1-4; D possibly corresponds to TRBD1 (6 bases). With 1 base removed from V and 3 bases from J, the gap between germline ends came to 12 bases. Germline loops: CDR1 SGHVS, CDR2 FQNEAQ. This CDR3 is 16 amino acids long. The CDR3 DNA sequence: TGTGCCAGCAGCTTAGGAGGGGGAGGCGCTAATGAAAAACTGTTTTTT. It translates to CASSLGGGGANEKLFF.

This clonotype was found many times. V gene TRBV9 combines with J gene TRBJ1-1; D unclear. CDR1 is SGDLS and CDR2 is YYNGEE in the germline V gene. V dropped 0 bases and J dropped 0 bases, with 6 bases sitting between them. This CDR3 region has 14 residues. In DNA form, the CDR3 reads TGTGCCAGCAGCGTAGAAGGCATGAACACTGAAGCTTTCTTT. Translating it yields CASSVEGMNTEAFF.

This clonotype was seen at least ten times. The gene calls are TRBV2 and TRBJ2-1, with D tentatively TRBD2 (5 bases). Per the germline V gene, CDR1 is SNHLY and CDR2 is FYNNEI. The V and J ends lost 3 bases and 4 bases respectively, with 10 bases between them. This CDR3 spans 14 amino acids. The CDR3 DNA sequence: TGTGCCAGCAGTGATCGGGCGGGTTACAATGAGCAGTTCTTC. Its protein product is CASSDRAGYNEQFF.

This clonotype was seen many times. The chain recombines TRBV25-1 with TRBJ2-7, with D uncertain. The CDR3 spans 14 residues. V was cut by 5 bases and J by 3 bases, with 14 bases left in between. CDR1 and CDR2 from the germline V gene are MGHDK and SYGVNS. DNA of the CDR3: TGTGCCAGCAGTTTGGGCCAGACAATCTACGAGCAGTACTTC. Amino acid sequence: CASSLGQTIYEQYF.

This chain joins TRBV3-1 and TRBJ2-7; D uncertain. Germline V gene data show CDR1 as LGHDT and CDR2 as YNNKEL (reference sequence). The CDR3 totals 13 residues. Trimming pared 4 bases from V and 4 bases from J, leaving 11 bases between. CDR3 loop: CASSRRTDYEQYF. The CDR3 region has the DNA TGTGCCAGCAGCCGCCGGACGGATTACGAGCAGTACTTC.

This clonotype was counted at least ten times. The V and J genes are TRBV11-2 and TRBJ2-1; 10 bases map to TRBD2. The CDR3 is 14 amino acids. The trim removed 4 bases at V and 6 bases at J, leaving 3 bases unmatched. The germline V gene has CDR1 SGHAT and CDR2 FQNNGV. The DNA for the CDR3 is TGTGCCAGCAGCTCGCCTAGCGGGAGCAATGAGCAGTTCTTC. Protein product: CASSSPSGSNEQFF.

This clonotype was seen ten or more times. This chain links TRBV10-3 with TRBJ2-5, with 8 positions matching TRBD2. The CDR3 covers 14 residues. With V trimmed by 3 bases and J by 4 bases, 4 bases remained unmatched. Germline V gene lookup returns CDR1 ENHRY and CDR2 SYGVKD. DNA of the CDR3: TGTGCCATCAGTGATAGGGCGGGAGGAGAGACCCAGTACTTC. Protein: CAISDRAGGETQYF.

The V call is TRBV25-1, the J call TRBJ2-1; perhaps TRBD1 as D (5 bases). The CDR3 consists of 14 residues. Germline values: CDR1 MGHDK, CDR2 SYGVNS. Trimming stripped 5 bases from V and 4 bases from J, with 12 bases between. Here the CDR3 DNA reads TGTGCCAGCAGTTTTCACAAGGGGTACAATGAGCAGTTCTTC. It codes for CASSFHKGYNEQFF.

In this sample, this clonotype turned up many times. The chain is built from TRBV4-1 and TRBJ1-1; D unclear. V dropped 6 bases and J dropped 1 base, with 15 bases sitting between them. There are 15 residues in the CDR3. CDR1 is MGHRA, CDR2 YSYEKL, per germline. The CDR3 DNA is TGCGCCAGCAGTCTTGCCCCAGGCTCGAACACTGAAGCTTTCTTT. This codes for CASSLAPGSNTEAFF.

The table lists this clonotype with many counts. The J gene is TRBJ2-7, the V gene TRBV5-5; perhaps TRBD1 as D (6 bases). Trimming pared 0 bases from V and 6 bases from J, leaving 7 bases between. The CDR3 runs to 12 residues. Germline loops: CDR1 SGHKS, CDR2 YYEKEE (reference sequence). The chain's CDR3 is CASSLVRGEQYF. In DNA, the CDR3 is TGTGCCAGCAGCTTGGTCAGGGGCGAGCAGTACTTC.

At least ten counts were recorded for this clonotype. The chain couples TRBV20-1 to TRBJ2-3; 10 nucleotides agree with TRBD2. Germline trimming cut 2 bases from V and 3 bases from J; bases unmatched to any gene: 8. CDR1 DFQATT and CDR2 SNEGSKA come from the germline V gene (reference sequence). The CDR3 runs 16 residues. In DNA, the CDR3 is TGCAGTGCTAGAAATTCAGCGGGAGGGCCGACAGATACGCAGTATTTT. Translated: CSARNSAGGPTDTQYF.

There are many counts of this clonotype. The chain combines TRBV6-5 with TRBJ2-5; D uncertain. Germline V gives CDR1 MNHEY, CDR2 SVGAGI. The CDR3 spans 13 residues. With 5 bases removed from V and 5 bases from J, the gap between germline ends came to 12 bases. The CDR3 spells CASSRTAGETQYF. CDR3 DNA sequence: TGTGCCAGCAGTCGGACCGCCGGGGAGACCCAGTACTTC.

This clonotype was observed many times. The chain combines TRBV2 with TRBJ1-3; no clear D. The ends were cut back, 5 bases at V and 2 bases at J, with 10 bases in the middle. Germline assignment: CDR1 SNHLY and CDR2 FYNNEI. This CDR3 is built from 14 residues. The CDR3 loop reads CASSQSRTGNTIYF. CDR3 bases: TGTGCCAGCAGTCAAAGCCGGACTGGAAACACCATATATTTT.

This clonotype was seen at least ten times. The genes are TRBV27 and TRBJ2-7, with D possibly being TRBD1 or TRBD2 (6 bases each). The germline V gene encodes CDR1 MNHEY and CDR2 SMNVEV (reference sequence). CDR3 length: 15 residues. The V end was cut by 6 bases, the J end by 1 base, with 16 bases between. The CDR3 coding sequence is TGTGCCAGCAGGGGGGGACCACAGGGATCCTACGAGCAGTACTTC. The encoded protein is CASRGGPQGSYEQYF.

This clonotype has a handful of counts. As DNA, the CDR3 is TGTGCCAGCAGCCCCAAAACAGGGACTGATCAAGAGACCCAGTACTTC. Translating it yields CASSPKTGTDQETQYF. The chain joins TRBV7-9 to TRBJ2-5; TRBD1 or TRBD2 may be the D gene (6 bases each). CDR1 is SEHNR and CDR2 is FQNEAQ in the germline V gene (reference sequence). V gave up 5 bases and J gave up 2 bases, with 18 bases separating them. This CDR3 has 16 amino acids.

This clonotype came up many times. This chain connects TRBV7-9 to TRBJ2-5; 7 bases agree with TRBD1. Germline assignment: CDR1 SEHNR and CDR2 FQNEAQ (reference sequence). The CDR3 has 15 residues. The ends lost 1 base at V and 2 bases at J; junction bases unmatched: 4. CDR3 sequence (DNA): TGTGCCAGCAGCTTAGATTCCAGGGGGCAAGAGACCCAGTACTTC. This sequence encodes CASSLDSRGQETQYF.

This clonotype appeared many times. The chain links TRBV20-1 to TRBJ2-3; 10 positions match TRBD1. V lost 0 bases to trimming and J lost 3 bases; unmatched junction nucleotides: 9. This CDR3 has 17 residues. CDR1 DFQATT and CDR2 SNEGSKA come from the germline V gene (reference sequence). CDR3 DNA sequence: TGCAGTGCTAGAGATATAAGGGGACAGGGGAGGACAGATACGCAGTATTTT. Its protein product is CSARDIRGQGRTDTQYF.

At least ten counts were recorded for this clonotype. The gene calls are TRBV5-6 and TRBJ1-1; D perhaps matches TRBD1 (5 bases). The V gene lost 7 bases and the J gene lost 1 base, with 14 bases spanning the gap. The germline gives CDR1 SGHDT, CDR2 YYEEEE. This CDR3 contains 14 residues. The CDR3 sequence: CASGDGGRNTEAFF. CDR3 DNA sequence: TGTGCCAGCGGAGATGGGGGTCGGAACACTGAAGCTTTCTTT. Variable domain in full (rest from reference TRBV5-6 and TRBJ1-1): DAGVTQSPTHLIKTRGQQVTLRCSPKSGHDTVSWYQQALGQGPQFIFQYYEEEERQRGNFPDRFSGHQFPNYSSELNVNALLLGDSALYLCASGDGGRNTEAFFGQGTRLTVV.